This T cell receptor (beta chain) was identified in a study of blood T cell repertoires in COVID-19. Study context: Sources were T cells, B-cell-depleted T cells, or PBMCs; the material itself was cDNA or gDNA.

Recruits, aged roughly 18 to 90 years, lived in roughly 22 US areas. Participant-reported clinical history was the basis for cohort assignment. TCRdb's table, derived via immunoSEQ multiplex PCR, lists solely in-frame clones and lacks some. The sample consists of 180,000 or so clones, 75% to 90% of them appearing once. Germline V gene sequence: CDR1 MNHEY, CDR2 SVGAGI. The CDR3 is made up of 16 amino acids. V was shortened by 3 bases and J by 0 bases, with 14 bases between the two germline ends. The rearrangement uses TRBV6-5 and TRBJ1-1; possibly TRBD1 for D (6 bases). The sequencing input was PBMCs or T cells enriched from blood (not recorded which). The receptor was derived from a woman aged 60-75 years who had recovered from COVID-19. CDR3 nucleotides: TGTGCCAGCAGTTATTACACAGGGACCATGAACACTGAAGCTTTCTTT. Translated: CASSYYTGTMNTEAFF.